This TCR beta chain was sequenced in a study of Ad26.COV2.S vaccination and SARS-CoV-2 variants. Looking at the study overall: Intramuscularly, Ad26.COV2.S was given either once or twice, 56 days apart. Whole-study results and caveats: Placebo recipients had lower spike-specific TCR breadth than vaccine recipients. Possible underestimation of total T cell responses by the TCR breadth and depth analyses was noted. Vaccinees reportedly had broad spike-specific CD8+ and CD4+ T cell responses.

Comment on this clone: Its target is not known.

The table came from immunoSEQ multiplex PCR; TCRdb's copy has only in-frame clones and leaves some out. Counted here are about 350,000 clones, about 85% occurring once; the ten biggest clones make up around 6.6%. Described treatment: approximately 18 received Ad26.COV2.S at low or high dose, single or two shots; five or six received placebo; per-sample allocation not given. At day 63 after the first vaccine or placebo injection, samples were drawn. Germline-derived CDR1 and CDR2 are SGHRS and YFSETQ. The length of the CDR3 is 16 residues. Trimming took off 1 base at V and 7 bases at J, with 17 bases between the two ends.

The starting material was peripheral blood, obtained in a trial of Ad26.COV2.S vaccine versus placebo. This chain joins TRBV5-1 and TRBJ2-2; maybe TRBD1 (6 bases). The TCR was taken from a person aged 18-60 years who received the Ad26.COV2.S COVID-19 vaccine or a placebo. CDR3 residues: CASSLMGAHGGGELFF. The CDR3 nucleotides read TGCGCCAGCAGCTTGATGGGGGCCCATGGTGGCGGGGAGCTGTTTTTT. Full variable domain (missing parts from reference TRBV5-1 and TRBJ2-2): KAGVTQTPRYLIKTRGQQVTLSCSPISGHRSVSWYQQTPGQGLQFLFEYFSETQRNKGNFPGRFSGRQFSNSRSEMNVSTLELGDSALYLCASSLMGAHGGGELFFGEGSRLTVL.